The rows below give T cell receptor beta chains drawn from one sample of a study of cytotoxic CD8 clonotypes in ibrutinib-treated CLL. The method was immunoSEQ multiplex PCR; TCRdb's version includes in-frame clones alone and lacks a portion of them. The sample shows 76,000 or so clones, less than 85% of them seen only once. The sequencing used PBMCs, collected after 24 months of ibrutinib treatment. Receptor source: a human donor with chronic lymphocytic leukemia. The CDR3 runs from the conserved cysteine through the conserved F or W. Each record gives: J gene, V gene, D gene, clone size, CDR3 DNA, CDR3 protein. A D gene is named only where the DNA matches it firmly. Expanded clones get a size class; other rows say once, few or many, or leave the size out.

>TRBJ2-2|TRBV7-7|NA|NA
TGTGCTAGCAGCCGGGACGTCAACACCGGGGAGCTGTTTTTT
CASSRDVNTGELFF
>TRBJ2-1|TRBV6-5|NA|NA
TGTGCCAGCAGCCGCGACCCAAGCTCCTACAATGAGCAGTTCTTC
CASSRDPSSYNEQFF
>TRBJ2-7|TRBV19|NA|NA
TGTGCCAGTGGAGACAGCTACGAGCAGTACTTC
CASGDSYEQYF
>TRBJ2-7|TRBV20-1|NA|NA
TGCAGTGCTAGCGGGCCTTACGAGCAGTACTTC
CSASGPYEQYF
>TRBJ2-1|TRBV27|NA|NA
TGTGCCAGCAGGCGGATTAGCTCCTACAATGAGCAGTTCTTC
CASRRISSYNEQFF
>TRBJ2-2|TRBV9|TRBD2|NA
TGTGCCAGCAGCGTCCTAGCGGGAGTTGGCGGGGAGCTGTTTTTT
CASSVLAGVGGELFF
>TRBJ1-2|TRBV5-5|NA|NA
TGTGCCAGCAGCTCCCAGGGAAGACTACAGGGCTCGGGTGGCTACACCTTC
CASSSQGRLQGSGGYTF
>TRBJ2-5|TRBV28|TRBD2|NA
TGTGCCAGCATGCTTTCGATAGCGGGAGTAAATGAGCAGTACTTC
CASMLSIAGVNEQYF
>TRBJ1-2|TRBV9|NA|NA
TGTGCCAGCAGCGGAGGGATCGGGGGGCATGGCTACACCTTC
CASSGGIGGHGYTF
>TRBJ2-1|TRBV5-4|NA|many
TGTGCCCCGGCTAGGGCAGGCGACAATGAGCAGTTCTTC
CAPARAGDNEQFF
>TRBJ2-2|TRBV6-5|NA|NA
TGTGCCAGCAGTTACCTCCTGGGTACCGGGGAGCTGTTTTTT
CASSYLLGTGELFF
>TRBJ2-1|TRBV5-1|TRBD2|NA
TGCGCCAGCAGCCCGGTAGGGACTACCATCAATGAGCAGTTCTTC
CASSPVGTTINEQFF
>TRBJ2-7|TRBV7-8|NA|NA
TGTGCCAGCAGCCGGGGCCACCTCCCGGGGGCCGCCCCCTACGAGCAGTACTTC
CASSRGHLPGAAPYEQYF
>TRBJ1-4|TRBV6-1|TRBD1|NA
TGTGCCAGCAGTGACTACGGACAGGGGCGAGAAAAACTGTTTTTT
CASSDYGQGREKLFF
>TRBJ2-7|TRBV7-3|NA|NA
TGTGCCAGCAGCCTCCAGGGTATTGGCTACGAGCAGTACTTC
CASSLQGIGYEQYF
>TRBJ2-7|TRBV5-1|NA|NA
TGCGCCAGCAGCTCGGACACCTCCTACGAGCAGTACTTC
CASSSDTSYEQYF
>TRBJ2-7|TRBV7-2|TRBD2|NA
TGTGCCAGCAGCTCTCAACTGGCGGGAGTTATCTACGAGCAGTACTTC
CASSSQLAGVIYEQYF
>TRBJ2-3|TRBV29-1|NA|NA
TGCAGCGTTGTGAGGACGCCGGTGGATACGCAGTATTTT
CSVVRTPVDTQYF